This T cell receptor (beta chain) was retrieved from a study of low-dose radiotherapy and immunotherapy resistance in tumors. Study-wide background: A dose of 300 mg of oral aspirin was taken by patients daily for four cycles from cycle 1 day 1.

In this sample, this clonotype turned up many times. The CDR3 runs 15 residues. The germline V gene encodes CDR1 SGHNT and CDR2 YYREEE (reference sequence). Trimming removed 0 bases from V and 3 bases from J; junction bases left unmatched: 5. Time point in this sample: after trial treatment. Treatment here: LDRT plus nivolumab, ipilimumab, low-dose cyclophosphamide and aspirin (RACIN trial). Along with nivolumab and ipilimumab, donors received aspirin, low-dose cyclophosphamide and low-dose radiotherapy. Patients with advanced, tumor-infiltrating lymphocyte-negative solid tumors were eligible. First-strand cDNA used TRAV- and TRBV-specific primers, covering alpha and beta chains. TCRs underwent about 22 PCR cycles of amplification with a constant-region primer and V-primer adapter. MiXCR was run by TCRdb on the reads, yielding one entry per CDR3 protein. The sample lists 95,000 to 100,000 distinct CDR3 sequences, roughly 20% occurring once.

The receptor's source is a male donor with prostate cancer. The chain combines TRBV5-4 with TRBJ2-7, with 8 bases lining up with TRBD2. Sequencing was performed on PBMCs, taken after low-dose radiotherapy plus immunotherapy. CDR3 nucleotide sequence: TGTGCCAGCAGCTTGGCCAAGAGCGGGGGCTACGAGCAGTACTTC. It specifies CASSLAKSGGYEQYF.